Detailed here is one TCR beta chain. Original processing methods: The authors estimated nucleated cell counts from reference gene primer amplification. The assay was immunoSEQ multiplex PCR, and TCRdb's table has in-frame clones only and misses some. V and J calls and clone size are given by that table; D and trimming were obtained from the DNA. Of roughly 700,000 clones in the sample, more than 80% were seen once. This specimen comes from a study of blood T cell repertoires in COVID-19. The ends were cut back, 5 bases at V and 3 bases at J, with 17 bases in the middle. The CDR3 runs to 16 residues. Germline CDR1 SGHRS, CDR2 YFSETQ.

J is TRBJ2-2 and V is TRBV5-1; TRBD1 is a possible D gene (6 bases). Source material: peripheral blood. This TCR was recovered from a woman aged 18-30 years with acute or convalescent COVID-19. CDR3 DNA: TGCGCCAGCAGTGGCACAGGGTCAGGTTACACCGGGGAGCTGTTTTTT. It codes for CASSGTGSGYTGELFF.